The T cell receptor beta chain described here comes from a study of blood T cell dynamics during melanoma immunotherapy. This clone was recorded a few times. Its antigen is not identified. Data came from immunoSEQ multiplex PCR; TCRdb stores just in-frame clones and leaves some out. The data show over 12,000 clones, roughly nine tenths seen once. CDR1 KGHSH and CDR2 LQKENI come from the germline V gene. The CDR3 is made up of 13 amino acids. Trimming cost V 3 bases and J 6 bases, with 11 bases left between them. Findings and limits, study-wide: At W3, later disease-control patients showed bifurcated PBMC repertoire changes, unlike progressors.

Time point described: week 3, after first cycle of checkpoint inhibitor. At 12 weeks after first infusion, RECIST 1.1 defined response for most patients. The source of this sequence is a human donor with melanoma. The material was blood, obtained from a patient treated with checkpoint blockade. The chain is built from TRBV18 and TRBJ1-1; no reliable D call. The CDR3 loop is CASSPRGLAEAFF. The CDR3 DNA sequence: TGTGCCAGCTCACCTAGAGGGCTCGCTGAAGCTTTCTTT.